A single sample is the source of the 17 T cell receptor beta chains below, sequenced in a study of shared clonotypes between healthy human individuals. Sequencing used immunoSEQ multiplex PCR; TCRdb keeps in-frame clones, though not all of them. The repertoire consists of some 1 million clones, with about 76% occurring once and the leading ten covering less than 1.5%. The sample consisted of memory CD4+ T cells sorted from blood. Specified subset: CD45RA-negative fraction. The receptors were sampled from a man aged 18 to 29 in good health.

The chain couples TRBV7-9 to TRBJ1-2, with no clear D. The germline CDR1 and CDR2 sequences are SEHNR and FQNEAQ (reference sequence). V was clipped by 5 bases and J by 4 bases, with 14 bases between them. This CDR3 spans 14 amino acids. CDR3 loop: CASSDIRESYGYTF. As DNA, the CDR3 is TGTGCCAGCAGCGACATTAGGGAAAGCTATGGCTACACCTTC. The full variable domain, rest sourced from reference TRBV7-9 and TRBJ1-2, is DTGVSQNPRHKITKRGQNVTFRCDPISEHNRLYWYRQTLGQGPEFLTYFQNEAQLEKSRLLSDRFSAERPKGSFSTLEIQRTEQGDSAMYLCASSDIRESYGYTFGSGTRLTVV.

J is TRBJ2-2 and V is TRBV5-5, with D perhaps given as TRBD1 or TRBD2 (6 bases each). V was cut by 3 bases and J by 6 bases, with 12 bases left in between. The CDR3 contains 14 residues. The germline gives CDR1 SGHKS, CDR2 YYEKEE (reference sequence). The CDR3 loop is CASSSGGPAGELFF. As DNA, the CDR3 is TGTGCCAGCAGCTCCGGGGGCCCGGCCGGGGAGCTGTTTTTT.

For this clone: The identical CDR3 is also encoded by other nucleotide sequences in the sample. The chain joins TRBV30 to TRBJ2-3; a weak D match, TRBD2 (6 bases). Trimming removed 0 bases from V and 4 bases from J, with 8 bases in between. The CDR3 has 13 residues. CDR1 and CDR2 from the germline V gene are GTSNPN and SVGIG (reference sequence). CDR3 nucleotides: TGTGCCTGGAGTGTACTAGCTGCAGATACGCAGTATTTT. It is translated as CAWSVLAADTQYF.

V usage is TRBV7-2 and J usage is TRBJ2-3; possible D gene TRBD2, 7 bases. Trimming took 3 bases from V and 4 from J, leaving 14 bases between them. CDR1 SGHTA and CDR2 FQGNSA come from the germline V gene. The CDR3 is made up of 15 amino acids. The CDR3 spells CASSLGGGSADTQYF. The CDR3 DNA sequence: TGTGCCAGCAGCTTGGGGGGCGGGAGCGCAGATACGCAGTATTTT.

The rearrangement links TRBV11-3 to TRBJ2-1; 7 bases are a match to TRBD2. Trimming cost V 5 bases and J 5 bases; bases outside gene matches: 6. The length of the CDR3 is 14 residues. Germline V gives CDR1 SGHNT, CDR2 YENEEA. The CDR3 DNA follows: TGTGCCAGCAGCGGACTAGGGCCCAACAATGAGCAGTTCTTC. It encodes CASSGLGPNNEQFF.

This rearrangement joins TRBV11-2 to TRBJ1-4; weak D call: TRBD1 (6 bases). The CDR3 has 15 amino acids. The V end was cut by 0 bases, the J end by 8 bases, with 13 bases between. Germline V lookup: CDR1 SGHAT, CDR2 FQNNGV. In DNA, the CDR3 is TGTGCCAGCAGCTTAGACCGACAGGTCTTAGAAAAACTGTTTTTT. Translating gives CASSLDRQVLEKLFF.

V gene TRBV25-1 combines with J gene TRBJ1-5; 8 bases fit TRBD1. The germline gives CDR1 MGHDK, CDR2 SYGVNS. The CDR3 extends over 14 amino acids. The V segment lost 4 bases and the J segment 4 bases; nucleotides outside the gene matches: 3. CDR3 sequence (DNA): TGTGCCAGCAGTGGGACAGGGCGAAATCAGCCCCAGCATTTT. Its protein is CASSGTGRNQPQHF.

This chain uses TRBV6-1 with TRBJ2-5; tentatively, D is TRBD1 (6 bases). CDR1 MNHNS and CDR2 SASEGT come from the germline V gene. This CDR3 is built from 12 residues. V was trimmed by 9 bases and J by 1 base, leaving 9 bases between them. In nucleotides, the CDR3 is TGTGCCAGTGCCAGGGGCCAAGAGACCCAGTACTTC. It specifies CASARGQETQYF.

The chain couples TRBV5-5 to TRBJ2-1, with 8 bases matching TRBD2. This CDR3 comprises 18 residues. Germline V lookup: CDR1 SGHKS, CDR2 YYEKEE (reference sequence). The J segment lost 8 bases and the V segment lost 0 bases, leaving 16 bases of the junction unmatched. The CDR3 region is CASSLAPEGSGMSYEQFF. The CDR3 region has the DNA TGTGCCAGCAGCTTGGCCCCAGAGGGTAGCGGGATGTCGTATGAGCAGTTCTTC. The variable domain in full, completed from reference TRBV5-5 and TRBJ2-1, reads DAGVTQSPTHLIKTRGQQVTLRCSPISGHKSVSWYQQVLGQGPQFIFQYYEKEERGRGNFPDRFSARQFPNYSSELNVNALLLGDSALYLCASSLAPEGSGMSYEQFFGPGTRLTVL.

The V call is TRBV21-1, the J call TRBJ1-1. TRBV21-1 is designated a pseudogene. The CDR3 totals 14 residues. The CDR3 DNA reads as TGTGCCAGCAGCAACCGGGAGCGGAACACTGAAGCTTTCTTT. Amino acids: CASSNRERNTEAFF.

This chain connects TRBV28 to TRBJ1-1, with D unresolved. V was clipped by 6 bases and J by 1 base, with 15 bases between them. From germline, CDR1 is MDHEN and CDR2 SYDVKM. CDR3 length equals 15 residues. The CDR3 coding sequence is TGTGCCAGCAGGGAGACATTAACATGGAACACTGAAGCTTTCTTT. Translated: CASRETLTWNTEAFF.

This chain links TRBV30 with TRBJ2-6, with D maybe TRBD1 (6 bases). The CDR3 spans 16 residues. Germline loops: CDR1 GTSNPN, CDR2 SVGIG (reference sequence). V lost 6 bases to trimming and J lost 0 bases, with 15 bases between them. The CDR3 loop is CACSHRTASGANVLTF. The CDR3 nucleotides are TGTGCCTGTAGCCATAGGACAGCCTCTGGGGCCAACGTCCTGACTTTC.

The chain carries TRBV5-1 and TRBJ2-1; 12 bases fit TRBD2. The CDR3 totals 13 residues. Germline CDR1 reads SGHRS; CDR2 reads YFSETQ. With V trimmed by 5 bases and J by 15 bases, 9 bases remained unmatched. The CDR3 sequence is CASSLRLAGDLFF. CDR3 DNA: TGCGCCAGCAGTTTACGACTAGCGGGAGATCTGTTCTTC. Based on the CDR3 plus reference TRBV5-1 and TRBJ2-1, the full variable domain is KAGVTQTPRYLIKTRGQQVTLSCSPISGHRSVSWYQQTPGQGLQFLFEYFSETQRNKGNFPGRFSGRQFSNSRSEMNVSTLELGDSALYLCASSLRLAGDLFFGPGTRLTVL.

This CDR3 is CASMGTGGAWGTEAFF. The CDR3 coding sequence is TGTGCCAGCATGGGGACAGGGGGCGCCTGGGGCACTGAAGCTTTCTTT. This chain uses TRBV2 with TRBJ1-1; the match to TRBD1 covers 12 bases. The CDR3 length is 16 residues. J gave up 4 bases and V 7 bases, and 10 bases lay outside the gene matches. Germline-derived CDR1 and CDR2 are SNHLY and FYNNEI.

V usage is TRBV11-2 and J usage is TRBJ1-2; D not resolved. Germline V CDR1 and CDR2: SGHAT, FQNNGV. This CDR3 has 13 residues. The V end lost 2 bases, the J end lost 2 bases, and 6 bases lay between the germline ends. The CDR3 region has the DNA TGTGCCAGCAGCTTACGGGGAAACTATGGCTACACCTTC. This gives the protein CASSLRGNYGYTF.

The chain links TRBV10-3 to TRBJ2-7, with 8 bases lining up with TRBD1. The CDR3 is 12 residues long. Germline lookup yields CDR1 ENHRY and CDR2 SYGVKD. V was clipped by 10 bases and J by 3 bases; unmatched bases: 5. Written as DNA, the CDR3 is TGTGCCAGCACAGGGGGAAGCTACGAGCAGTACTTC. It encodes CASTGGSYEQYF.

The chain has TRBV2 and TRBJ2-7, with no clear D. Deletions cut 5 bases from V and 8 bases from J, with 19 bases between. This CDR3 comprises 14 residues. The germline V gene encodes CDR1 SNHLY and CDR2 FYNNEI. Written as DNA, the CDR3 is TGTGCCAGCAGTCCGACTCCCGTTACAAACAAGCAGTACTTC. Its protein product is CASSPTPVTNKQYF.